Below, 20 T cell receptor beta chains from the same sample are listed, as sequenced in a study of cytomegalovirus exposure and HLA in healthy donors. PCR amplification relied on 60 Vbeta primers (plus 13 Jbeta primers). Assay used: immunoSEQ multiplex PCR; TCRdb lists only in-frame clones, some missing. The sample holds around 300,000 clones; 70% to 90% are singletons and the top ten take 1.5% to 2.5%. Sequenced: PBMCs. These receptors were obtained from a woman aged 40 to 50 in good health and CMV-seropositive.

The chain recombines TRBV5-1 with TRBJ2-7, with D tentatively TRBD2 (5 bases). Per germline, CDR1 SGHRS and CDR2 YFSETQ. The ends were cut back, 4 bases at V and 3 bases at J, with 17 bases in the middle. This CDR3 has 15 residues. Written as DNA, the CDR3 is TGCGCCAGCAGCCTTGGCTGGACTTCTAACTACGAGCAGTACTTC. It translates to CASSLGWTSNYEQYF.

CDR3 residues: CASSQGETGVYEQYF. For the CDR3, the DNA is TGCGCCAGCAGCCAAGGGGAGACAGGAGTCTACGAGCAGTACTTC. The genes are TRBV4-1 and TRBJ2-7; the D gene is possibly TRBD1 (6 bases). Germline CDR1 is MGHRA and CDR2 is YSYEKL. The CDR3 has 15 amino acids. V was cut by 1 base and J by 3 bases, with 13 bases left in between.

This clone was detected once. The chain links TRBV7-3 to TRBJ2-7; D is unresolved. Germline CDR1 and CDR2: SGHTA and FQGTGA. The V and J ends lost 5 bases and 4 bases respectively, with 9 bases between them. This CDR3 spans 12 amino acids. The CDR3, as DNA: TGTGCCAGCAGCCCGACTGGATACGAGCAGTACTTC. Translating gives CASSPTGYEQYF.

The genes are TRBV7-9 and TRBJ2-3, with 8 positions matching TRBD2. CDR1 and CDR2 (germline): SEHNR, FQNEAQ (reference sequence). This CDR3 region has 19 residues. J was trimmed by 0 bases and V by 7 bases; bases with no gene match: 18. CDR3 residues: CASTPEVREAHQSTDTQYF. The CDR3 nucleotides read TGTGCCAGCACCCCGGAGGTGCGGGAGGCACACCAAAGCACAGATACGCAGTATTTT.

CDR3 loop: CASSEDISGTDGELFF. DNA for the CDR3: TGTGCCAGCAGTGAAGATATTAGCGGGACCGACGGGGAGCTGTTTTTT. The chain recombines TRBV2 with TRBJ2-2, with 8 positions matching TRBD2. From germline, CDR1 is SNHLY and CDR2 FYNNEI. The CDR3 length is 16 residues. Unmatched junction bases numbered 8, after V lost 1 base and J lost 7 bases.

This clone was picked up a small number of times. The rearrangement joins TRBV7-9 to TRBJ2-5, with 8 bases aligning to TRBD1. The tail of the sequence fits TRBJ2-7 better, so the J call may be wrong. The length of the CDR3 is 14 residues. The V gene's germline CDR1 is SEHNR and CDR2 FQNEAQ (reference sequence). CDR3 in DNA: TGTGCCAGCAGCTTACGGACAGGGAGCTACGAGCAGTACTTC. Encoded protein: CASSLRTGSYEQYF.

The CDR3 region is CASRNDNLNQPQHF. The CDR3 nucleotides are TGTGCCAGCAGAAACGACAACCTCAATCAGCCCCAGCATTTT. The rearrangement joins TRBV27 to TRBJ1-5; D remains unclear. V was shortened by 6 bases and J by 3 bases, with 12 bases between the two germline ends. The CDR3 extends over 14 amino acids. Germline V gene lookup returns CDR1 MNHEY and CDR2 SMNVEV (reference sequence).

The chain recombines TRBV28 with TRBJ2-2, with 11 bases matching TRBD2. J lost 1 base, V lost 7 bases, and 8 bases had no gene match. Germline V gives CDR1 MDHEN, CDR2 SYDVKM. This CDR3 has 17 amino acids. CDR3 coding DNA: TGTGCCAGCATAAACGGAGGACTAGCGGGGAACACCGGGGAGCTGTTTTTT. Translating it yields CASINGGLAGNTGELFF. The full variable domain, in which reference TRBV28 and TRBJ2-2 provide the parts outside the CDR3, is DVKVTQSSRYLVKRTGEKVFLECVQDMDHENMFWYRQDPGLGLRLIYFSYDVKMKEKGDIPEGYSVSREKKERFSLILESASTNQTSMYLCASINGGLAGNTGELFFGEGSRLTVL.

CDR3 DNA sequence: TGCAGCTCCGAGATCAACACTGAAGCTTTCTTT. This translates into CSSEINTEAFF. The rearrangement joins TRBV29-1 to TRBJ1-1; D gene unclear. V was trimmed by 8 bases and J by 2 bases, leaving 9 bases between them. The CDR3 sequence is 11 residues long. The germline gives CDR1 SQVTM, CDR2 ANQGSEA.

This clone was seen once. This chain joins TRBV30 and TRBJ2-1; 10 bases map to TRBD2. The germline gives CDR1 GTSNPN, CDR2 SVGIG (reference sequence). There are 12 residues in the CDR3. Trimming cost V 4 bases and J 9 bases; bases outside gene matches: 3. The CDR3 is CAWTSGRTEQFF. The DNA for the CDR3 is TGTGCCTGGACTAGCGGGAGAACTGAGCAGTTCTTC.

CDR3 DNA sequence: TGTGCCAGCAGCTCGACAGGGGCGGACTATGGCTACACCTTC. Translated: CASSSTGADYGYTF. The genes are TRBV11-1 and TRBJ1-2, with 8 positions matching TRBD1. The J segment lost 3 bases and the V segment lost 4 bases, leaving 4 bases of the junction unmatched. Germline V gene lookup returns CDR1 SGHAT and CDR2 FQDESV (reference sequence). This CDR3 contains 14 residues.

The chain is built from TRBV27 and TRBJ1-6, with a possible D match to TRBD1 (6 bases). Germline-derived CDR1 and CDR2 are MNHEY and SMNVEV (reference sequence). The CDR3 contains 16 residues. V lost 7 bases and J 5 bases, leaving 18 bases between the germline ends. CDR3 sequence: CASKPGEWQNNSPLHF. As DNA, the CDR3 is TGTGCCAGCAAACCAGGGGAGTGGCAAAATAATTCACCCCTCCACTTT.

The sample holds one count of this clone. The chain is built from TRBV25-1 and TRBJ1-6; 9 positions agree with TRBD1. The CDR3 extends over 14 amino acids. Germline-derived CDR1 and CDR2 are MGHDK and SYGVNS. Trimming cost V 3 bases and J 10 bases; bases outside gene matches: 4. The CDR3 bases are TGTGCCAGCAGTGAGGGACAGGGTCGGTCACCCCTCCACTTT. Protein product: CASSEGQGRSPLHF.

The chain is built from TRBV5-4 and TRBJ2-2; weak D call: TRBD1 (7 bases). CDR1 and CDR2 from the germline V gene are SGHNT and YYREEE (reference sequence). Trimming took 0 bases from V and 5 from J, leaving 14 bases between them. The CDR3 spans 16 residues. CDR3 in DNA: TGTGCCAGCAGCTTGGGTGGGACAGCGGGTACCGGGGAGCTGTTTTTT. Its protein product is CASSLGGTAGTGELFF.

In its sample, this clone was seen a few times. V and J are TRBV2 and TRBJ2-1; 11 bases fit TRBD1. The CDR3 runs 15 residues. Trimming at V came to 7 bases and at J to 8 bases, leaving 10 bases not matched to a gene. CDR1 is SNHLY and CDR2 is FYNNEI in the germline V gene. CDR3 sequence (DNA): TGTGCCAGCATAGTCTGGGACAGGGGGTTCGATGAGCAGTTCTTC. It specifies CASIVWDRGFDEQFF.

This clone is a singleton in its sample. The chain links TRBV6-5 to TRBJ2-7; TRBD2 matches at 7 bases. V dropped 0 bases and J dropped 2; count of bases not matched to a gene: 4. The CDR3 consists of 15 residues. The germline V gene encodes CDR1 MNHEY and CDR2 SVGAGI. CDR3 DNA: TGTGCCAGCAGTTACTCGGAGGGAGGGACCTACGAGCAGTACTTC. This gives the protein CASSYSEGGTYEQYF.

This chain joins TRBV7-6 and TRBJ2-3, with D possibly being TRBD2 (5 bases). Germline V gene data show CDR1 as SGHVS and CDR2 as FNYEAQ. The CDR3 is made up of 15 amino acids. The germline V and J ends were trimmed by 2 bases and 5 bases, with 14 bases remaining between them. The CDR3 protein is CASSLSAGVQDTQYF. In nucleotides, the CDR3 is TGTGCCAGCAGCTTATCCGCGGGCGTGCAAGATACGCAGTATTTT.

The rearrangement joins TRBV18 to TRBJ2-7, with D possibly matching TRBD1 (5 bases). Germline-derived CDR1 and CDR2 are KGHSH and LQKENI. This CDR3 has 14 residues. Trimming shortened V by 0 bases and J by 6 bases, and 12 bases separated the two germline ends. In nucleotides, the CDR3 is TGTGCCAGCTCACCACCAACAGGTAAGTGCGAGCAGTACTTC. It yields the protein CASSPPTGKCEQYF.

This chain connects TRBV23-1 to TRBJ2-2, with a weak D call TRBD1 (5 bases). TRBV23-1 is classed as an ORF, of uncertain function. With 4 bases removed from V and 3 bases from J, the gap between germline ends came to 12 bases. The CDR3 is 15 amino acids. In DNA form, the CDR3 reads TGCGCCAGCAGTCCCGGTGGACACCACACCGGGGAGCTGTTTTTT. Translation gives CASSPGGHHTGELFF.

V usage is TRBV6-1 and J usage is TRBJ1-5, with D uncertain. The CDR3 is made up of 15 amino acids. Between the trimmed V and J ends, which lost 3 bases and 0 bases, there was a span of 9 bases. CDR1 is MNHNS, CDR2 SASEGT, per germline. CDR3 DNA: TGTGCCAGCAGTGATCCCCGGGGTAGCAATCAGCCCCAGCATTTT. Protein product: CASSDPRGSNQPQHF.